Here is one TCR beta chain with its context. This specimen belongs to a study of blood T cell repertoires in COVID-19. V lost 3 bases and J 2 bases, leaving 12 bases between the germline ends. The CDR3 has 15 residues. Germline CDR1 reads SGHNT; CDR2 reads YYREEE (reference sequence). Method: immunoSEQ multiplex PCR; TCRdb's copy keeps in-frame clones and lacks some. In the table there are about 110,000 clones, around 82% of which are singletons. The source is a woman aged 50 to 65 with acute or convalescent COVID-19. The chain couples TRBV5-4 to TRBJ2-1; possible D gene TRBD2, 6 bases. Sequencing used peripheral blood. The CDR3 nucleotides read TGTGCCAGCAGCTCCCGGGCGGGGACCTACAATGAGCAGTTCTTC. It encodes CASSSRAGTYNEQFF.